A selection of T cell receptor beta chains follows, all from one sample in a study of cytomegalovirus exposure and HLA in healthy donors. TCRdb's copy holds only in-frame clones and misses some; the assay was immunoSEQ multiplex PCR. In the table there are 100,000 to 150,000 clones, approximately 84% of which are singletons. The sample was PBMCs. Receptor source: a man aged 18 to 30 in good health and CMV-seropositive. Both conserved end residues are part of each CDR3. Each record gives: J gene, V gene, clone size, D gene, CDR3 protein, CDR3 DNA. The D gene is left open where the match is weak. Clone size is not always given. Where it is, it says once, few, many or a class for expanded clones.

TRBJ2-2 | TRBV6-6 | few | NA | CASSYSRGRVTGELFF | TGTGCCAGCAGTTATTCTCGGGGTAGGGTCACCGGGGAGCTGTTTTTT
TRBJ2-2 | TRBV14 | NA | TRBD2 | CASSLRQLAGATGELFF | TGTGCCAGCAGCCTACGACAGCTAGCGGGGGCTACCGGGGAGCTGTTTTTT
TRBJ2-7 | TRBV10-3 | NA | NA | CAISEAREQYF | TGTGCCATCAGTGAGGCTCGGGAGCAGTACTTC
TRBJ1-5 | TRBV4-3 | once | TRBD1 | CASSRDRGSNQPQHF | TGCGCCAGCAGCCGGGACAGGGGTAGCAATCAGCCCCAGCATTTT
TRBJ2-3 | TRBV29-1 | NA | TRBD1 | CSVERKGAQYF | TGCAGCGTTGAACGCAAGGGGGCACAGTATTTT
TRBJ2-3 | TRBV10-1 | NA | TRBD1 | CASSKTLGTGVPDTQYF | TGCGCCAGCAGTAAGACCCTCGGGACAGGGGTCCCAGATACGCAGTATTTT
TRBJ1-3 | TRBV19 | once | TRBD1 | CASTGGFSGNTIYF | TGTGCCAGTACAGGGGGCTTCTCTGGAAACACCATATATTTT
TRBJ1-1 | TRBV13 | NA | NA | CASSLGGDTEAFF | TGTGCCAGCAGCTTAGGGGGAGACACTGAAGCTTTCTTT
TRBJ2-7 | TRBV11-2 | NA | TRBD2 | CASSSKGSSGPYEQYF | TGTGCCAGCAGCTCCAAAGGCTCTAGCGGGCCGTACGAGCAGTACTTC
TRBJ2-1 | TRBV7-2 | NA | TRBD2 | CASSPTSDGYNEQFF | TGTGCCAGCAGCCCGACTAGCGATGGGTACAATGAGCAGTTCTTC
TRBJ1-3 | TRBV19 | NA | NA | CASSIQDGGSSGNTIYF | TGTGCCAGTAGTATTCAGGATGGGGGGAGCTCTGGAAACACCATATATTTT
TRBJ2-1 | TRBV7-2 | NA | TRBD2 | CASSLGGSSHNEQFF | TGTGCCAGCAGCTTAGGCGGGAGCAGCCACAATGAGCAGTTCTTC
TRBJ1-1 | TRBV30 | few | TRBD1 | CAWRTGRMYTEAFF | TGTGCCTGGAGGACAGGGCGAATGTACACTGAAGCTTTCTTT
TRBJ2-7 | TRBV29-1 | NA | TRBD1 | CSVGPGQGSVEQYF | TGCAGCGTTGGCCCGGGACAGGGTTCCGTCGAGCAGTACTTC
TRBJ2-2 | TRBV5-6 | NA | TRBD1 | CASSLRRTGYIRGELFF | TGTGCCAGCAGCTTACGTCGGACAGGGTATATTCGTGGGGAGCTGTTTTTT
TRBJ2-7 | TRBV6-1 | once | NA | CASEVDSTYEQYF | TGTGCCAGCGAGGTCGACAGCACCTACGAGCAGTACTTC
TRBJ2-1 | TRBV29-1 | NA | NA | CSVYGSNYNEQFF | TGCAGCGTTTACGGGAGTAACTACAATGAGCAGTTCTTC
TRBJ1-1 | TRBV6-5 | NA | NA | CASSYGGLGNTEAFF | TGTGCCAGCAGTTACGGGGGACTGGGGAACACTGAAGCTTTCTTT
TRBJ2-1 | TRBV28 | NA | NA | CASSSTGYNEQFF | TGTGCCAGCAGTTCTACGGGATACAATGAGCAGTTCTTC
TRBJ2-7 | TRBV5-1 | NA | TRBD2 | CASSLATGGGEQYF | TGCGCCAGCAGCTTGGCAACGGGAGGAGGCGAGCAGTACTTC
TRBJ1-2 | TRBV2 | NA | NA | CASSEAKGQSGYTF | TGTGCCAGCAGTGAAGCCAAAGGACAGAGTGGCTACACCTTC
TRBJ2-5 | TRBV19 | NA | TRBD2 | CASSTTSGGRRETQYF | TGTGCCAGTAGCACTACTAGCGGGGGGCGACGAGAGACCCAGTACTTC
TRBJ2-7 | TRBV6-5 | NA | NA | CASSTGYEQYF | TGTGCCAGCAGTACGGGATACGAGCAGTACTTC
TRBJ1-4 | TRBV6-5 | NA | NA | CASSPRQDLIEKLFF | TGTGCCAGCAGTCCCCGACAGGACCTAATAGAAAAACTGTTTTTT
TRBJ1-4 | TRBV7-2 | NA | NA | CASSLVGGNNEKLFF | TGTGCCAGCAGCTTAGTGGGGGGGAACAATGAAAAACTGTTTTTT
TRBJ1-3 | TRBV29-1 | NA | NA | CSTPPIGLYRPIFSGNTIYF | TGCAGCACCCCACCAATCGGGTTATACAGGCCAATTTTTTCTGGAAACACCATATATTTT
TRBJ1-1 | TRBV7-9 | NA | TRBD1 | CASSFGDRDEAFF | TGTGCCAGCAGCTTTGGGGACAGGGATGAAGCTTTCTTT
TRBJ2-2 | TRBV4-3 | NA | TRBD1 | CASSQVQGAGTGELFF | TGCGCCAGCAGCCAAGTACAGGGGGCCGGCACCGGGGAGCTGTTTTTT
TRBJ1-1 | TRBV19 | NA | NA | CASSINLQGTAFF | TGTGCCAGTAGTATCAATTTGCAGGGAACAGCTTTCTTT
TRBJ2-5 | TRBV14 | once | NA | CASSQGAGAGETQYF | TGTGCCAGCAGCCAGGGTGCTGGGGCTGGTGAGACCCAGTACTTC
TRBJ1-1 | TRBV15 | NA | TRBD1 | CATSGTGDPTEAFF | TGTGCCACCAGCGGAACAGGGGATCCCACTGAAGCTTTCTTT
TRBJ1-5 | TRBV29-1 | NA | NA | CSVGRGGDQPQHF | TGCAGTGTCGGACGGGGGGGGGATCAGCCCCAGCATTTT
TRBJ2-7 | TRBV11-2 | NA | TRBD1 | CASRGQGATYEQYF | TGTGCCAGCAGGGGACAGGGGGCCACCTACGAGCAGTACTTC
TRBJ2-5 | TRBV28 | NA | TRBD2 | CASSEPASGQETQYF | TGTGCCAGCAGTGAACCTGCTAGCGGGCAAGAGACCCAGTACTTC
TRBJ1-2 | TRBV7-2 | NA | NA | CASSLVTEAGYGYTF | TGTGCCAGCAGCTTAGTGACAGAAGCAGGCTATGGCTACACCTTC
TRBJ2-3 | TRBV7-8 | NA | TRBD1 | CASSFRNRGQLDTQYF | TGTGCCAGCAGCTTTAGAAACAGGGGGCAGTTAGATACGCAGTATTTT
TRBJ1-2 | TRBV4-1 | NA | TRBD1 | CASSQEESDRGNGYTF | TGCGCCAGCAGCCAAGAGGAAAGTGACAGGGGTAATGGCTACACCTTC
TRBJ1-1 | TRBV5-1 | NA | NA | CASSFRGDEAFF | TGCGCCAGCAGCTTCAGGGGTGACGAAGCTTTCTTT
TRBJ2-2 | TRBV14 | NA | TRBD1 | CASSRGQGVTGELFF | TGTGCCAGCAGCCGCGGACAGGGTGTTACCGGGGAGCTGTTTTTT
TRBJ2-7 | TRBV6-5 | once | TRBD1 | CASRDRGYEQYF | TGTGCCAGCAGGGACAGGGGCTACGAGCAGTACTTC
TRBJ2-2 | TRBV6-5 | NA | TRBD1 | CASRRQGNTGELFF | TGTGCCAGCAGGAGACAGGGTAACACCGGGGAGCTGTTTTTT
TRBJ2-2 | TRBV6-1 | NA | TRBD1 | CASRKGADTGELFF | TGTGCCAGCAGGAAGGGGGCGGACACCGGGGAGCTGTTTTTT
TRBJ2-7 | TRBV9 | NA | TRBD1 | CASSAGTVNYEQYF | TGTGCCAGCAGCGCGGGGACAGTAAACTACGAGCAGTACTTC
TRBJ2-3 | TRBV4-1 | NA | TRBD2 | CASSQVRIVAGGPGAQYF | TGCGCCAGCAGCCAAGTCCGTATCGTAGCGGGGGGGCCCGGAGCGCAGTATTTT
TRBJ1-1 | TRBV6-1 | NA | NA | CASSERGNTEAFF | TGTGCCAGCAGTGAGCGGGGGAACACTGAAGCTTTCTTT
TRBJ1-3 | TRBV19 | NA | NA | CASSANFGNTIYF | TGTGCCAGTAGTGCTAACTTTGGAAACACCATATATTTT
TRBJ2-1 | TRBV10-3 | NA | TRBD1 | CAISPGQGRHNEQFF | TGTGCCATCAGTCCAGGACAGGGGAGACACAATGAGCAGTTCTTC
TRBJ1-2 | TRBV11-2 | NA | TRBD1 | CASSSYPGAGTGINYGYTF | TGTGCCAGCAGCTCCTACCCTGGGGCCGGGACAGGGATTAACTATGGCTACACCTTC
TRBJ1-3 | TRBV7-8 | NA | NA | CASSLVTGWVSGNTIYF | TGTGCCAGCAGCTTAGTTACGGGTTGGGTATCTGGAAACACCATATATTTT
TRBJ2-5 | TRBV5-6 | NA | NA | CASSLGFGTRQETQYF | TGTGCCAGCAGCTTGGGATTCGGGACACGGCAAGAGACCCAGTACTTC
TRBJ2-7 | TRBV7-9 | once | NA | CASSLGRGHEQYF | TGTGCCAGCAGCTTAGGTAGGGGCCACGAGCAGTACTTC
TRBJ2-7 | TRBV27 | once | NA | CASSLSFGYEQYF | TGTGCCAGCAGTTTATCCTTCGGCTACGAGCAGTACTTC
TRBJ2-7 | TRBV5-1 | NA | TRBD1 | CASSAGTGGFEQYF | TGCGCCAGCAGCGCCGGGACAGGGGGTTTCGAGCAGTACTTC
TRBJ1-1 | TRBV30 | NA | NA | CAWSVLTNTEAFF | TGTGCCTGGAGTGTGTTGACTAACACTGAAGCTTTCTTT
TRBJ1-1 | TRBV21-1 | NA | NA | CASSPRTYRDQAFF | TGTGCCAGCAGCCCTCGAACTTACCGGGATCAAGCTTTCTTT
TRBJ1-4 | TRBV27 | NA | NA | CASSLGGRLFF | TGTGCCAGCAGTTTAGGAGGGAGACTGTTTTTT
TRBJ2-7 | TRBV5-4 | NA | TRBD1 | CATQNNRGNEQYF | TGTGCCACACAGAACAACAGGGGAAACGAGCAGTACTTC
TRBJ1-1 | TRBV7-2 | NA | NA | CASSLGGFGSTEAFF | TGTGCCAGCAGCTTAGGAGGGTTTGGCAGCACTGAAGCTTTCTTT
TRBJ1-2 | TRBV18 | NA | TRBD1 | CASRRDRDYGYTF | TGTGCCAGCAGACGGGACAGGGATTATGGCTACACCTTC